This TCR beta chain was sequenced during a study of cytomegalovirus exposure and HLA in healthy donors. This CDR3 is built from 15 residues. Germline-derived CDR1 and CDR2 are MNHNY and SVGAGI (reference sequence). Trimming shortened V by 2 bases and J by 4 bases, and 12 bases separated the two germline ends. The PCR was carried out with 60 Vbeta primers and 13 Jbeta primers. TCRdb keeps only in-frame clones here, not all; method: immunoSEQ multiplex PCR. Here the sample spans about 95,000 clones, over 75% being singletons. The sequenced sample consisted of PBMCs. This chain links TRBV6-6 with TRBJ1-3; D gene uncertain. The receptor was isolated from a man aged 25 to 40 in good health and CMV-seropositive. CDR3 sequence reads: CASSYRGPGGNTIYF. CDR3 nucleotide sequence: TGTGCCAGCAGTTACAGAGGGCCGGGAGGAAACACCATATATTTT.